What follows are 11 T cell receptor beta chains derived from one specimen sequenced in a study of T cells in Graves' hyperthyroidism and ophthalmopathy (dated by TCRdb to the late 2010s). To prepare the library, multiplex PCR was applied. The instrument was an Illumina HiSeq 2000. TCR beta CDR3 regions were amplified from RNA transcripts. For the first round of RT-PCR on the TCR CDR3, the HTBI primer set was used together with the Qiagen OneStep RT-PCR kit. TCRdb ran its own pipeline on the public reads, namely fastp trimming at Q25 and MiXCR clone calling, and kept in-frame beta chains. Here each entry gathers all rows of one CDR3 protein and keeps the most common genes and DNA. Recorded for this sample are hundreds of thousands of distinct CDR3 sequences; just under 20% of them occurred a single time. The ten largest clonotypes hold 45% to 50% of the sample. The sample was blood. The origin of the receptors is a man aged 35 to 55 with Graves' ophthalmopathy.

This clonotype was recorded many times. The chain recombines TRBV7-9 with TRBJ2-7, with TRBD2 matching 11 bases. Germline-derived CDR1 and CDR2 are SEHNR and FQNEAQ (reference sequence). This CDR3 is 15 amino acids long. After removal of 1 base from V and 5 bases from J, the junction contained 4 bases not matched to a gene. The CDR3 is CASSLGLAGSNEQYF. Here the CDR3 DNA reads TGTGCCAGCAGCTTAGGACTAGCGGGAAGTAACGAGCAGTACTTC.

The chain has TRBV2 and TRBJ2-1; 8 positions agree with TRBD2. Germline V gives CDR1 SNHLY, CDR2 FYNNEI. The CDR3 is 16 amino acids. The junction had 15 bases not matched to a gene; V was cut back by 7 bases and J by 7 bases. The CDR3: CASTSSGMFRTNEQFF. The CDR3 DNA reads TGTGCCAGCACCAGTAGCGGGATGTTTCGAACGAATGAGCAGTTCTTC. Full variable domain (remainder filled in from reference TRBV2 and TRBJ2-1): EPEVTQTPSHQVTQMGQEVILRCVPISNHLYFYWYRQILGQKVEFLVSFYNNEISEKSEIFDDQFSVERPDGSNFTLKIRSTKLEDSAMYFCASTSSGMFRTNEQFFGPGTRLTVL.

This clonotype showed up many times. V gene TRBV5-1 combines with J gene TRBJ2-4; the D is unclear. This CDR3 has 14 amino acids. Germline loops: CDR1 SGHRS, CDR2 YFSETQ. With 0 bases removed from V and 8 bases from J, the gap between germline ends came to 12 bases. CDR3 DNA: TGCGCCAGCAGCTTGGATACCCGCCGGGACATTCAGTACTTC. Translation gives CASSLDTRRDIQYF.

The J gene is TRBJ2-7, the V gene TRBV5-1; D is perhaps TRBD1 (6 bases). This CDR3 is built from 14 residues. The germline CDR1 and CDR2 sequences are SGHRS and YFSETQ. Trimming stripped 2 bases from V and 5 bases from J, with 14 bases between. Here the CDR3 reads CASSFSTGLDEQYF. The CDR3 DNA reads TGCGCCAGCAGCTTCAGCACAGGGTTGGACGAGCAGTACTTC.

This sequence joins TRBV6-2 or TRBV6-3 and TRBJ2-7; weak D call: TRBD1 (5 bases). Germline CDR1 and CDR2: MNHEY and SVGEGT. The CDR3 has 13 amino acids. Deletions cut 4 bases from V and 3 bases from J, with 10 bases between. The CDR3 is CASSSPRGYEQYF. The CDR3 DNA sequence: TGTGCCAGCAGTTCTCCTAGGGGCTACGAGCAGTACTTC.

The chain employs TRBV12-3 or TRBV12-4 and TRBJ2-2; no clear D gene. There are 14 residues in the CDR3. The V end lost 3 bases, the J end lost 2 bases, and 7 bases lay between the germline ends. CDR3 nucleotides: TGTGCCAGCAGTTTTCAGGTTAACACCGGGGAGCTGTTTTTT. Amino acids: CASSFQVNTGELFF.

This CDR3 is CASSLNRETQYF. The CDR3 region has the DNA TGTGCCAGCAGCTTGAACAGAGAGACCCAGTACTTC. The V gene is TRBV5-4, the J gene TRBJ2-5; D not certain. V shed 1 base and J shed 4 bases, with 5 bases lying between them. This CDR3 region has 12 residues. The germline V gene has CDR1 SGHNT and CDR2 YYREEE (reference sequence). Supplemented by reference TRBV5-4 and TRBJ2-5, the full variable domain reads ETGVTQSPTHLIKTRGQQVTLRCSSQSGHNTVSWYQQALGQGPQFIFQYYREEENGRGNFPPRFSGLQFPNYSSELNVNALELDDSALYLCASSLNRETQYFGPGTRLLVL.

A word on this clonotype: A read error may explain this, as a much larger clone is one base away. Here the CDR3 omits its conserved ending phenylalanine or tryptophan, so a read error is the likely source. The chain combines TRBV11-2 with TRBJ2-3; D unresolved. The germline gives CDR1 SGHAT, CDR2 FQNNGV. V lost 7 bases and J 2 bases, leaving 7 bases between the germline ends. The CDR3 contains 12 residues. The CDR3 here is CASTNPTDTQYS. DNA for the CDR3: TGTGCCAGCACCAATCCCACAGATACGCAGTATTCT.

This clonotype showed up just once. The V and J genes are TRBV5-5 and TRBJ1-1; D uncertain. The germline V gene encodes CDR1 SGHKS and CDR2 YYEKEE (reference sequence). This CDR3 has 17 amino acids. Deletions cut 2 bases from V and 0 bases from J, with 17 bases between. CDR3 nucleotides: TGTGCCAGCAGCTTCCTAGTGCCTGCGGGTATGAACACTGAAGCTTTCTTT. The encoded protein is CASSFLVPAGMNTEAFF.

This clonotype has only a few counts. This chain links TRBV12-3 or TRBV12-4 with TRBJ2-7; D is perhaps TRBD2 (5 bases). The V gene lost 5 bases and the J gene lost 1 base, with 18 bases spanning the gap. The CDR3 covers 16 residues. CDR3 bases: TGTGCCAGCAGTCCCGGGGTAGTCCTTTCTTCCTACGAGCAGTACTTC. Amino acid sequence: CASSPGVVLSSYEQYF.

This clonotype appeared a few times. This chain links TRBV20-1 with TRBJ1-6; maybe TRBD1 (6 bases). The CDR3 loop spans 17 amino acids. Between the trimmed V and J ends, which lost 0 bases and 2 bases, there was a span of 14 bases. Germline assignment: CDR1 DFQATT and CDR2 SNEGSKA (reference sequence). CDR3 sequence reads: CSARDYLRDTYNSPLHF. CDR3 DNA sequence: TGCAGTGCTAGAGATTACCTCAGGGACACCTATAATTCACCCCTCCACTTT.